In this sample, the clone carrying this T cell receptor (beta chain) turned up a few times. Its antigen is not known. In the same sample, other DNA sequences code for this CDR3. The sample belongs to a study of beta chain features in type 1 diabetes. General study findings and limits: Among all four CD4+ subsets, Type 1 diabetes patients had TCRB CDR3s that were moderately but significantly shorter.

The authors reverse transcribed all of the isolated RNA, so sequencing captured expressed TCRB transcripts. Sequencing used immunoSEQ multiplex PCR; TCRdb keeps in-frame clones, though not all of them. In the table there are almost 350,000 clones, approximately 10% of which are singletons. Germline CDR1 reads SGHRS; CDR2 reads YFSETQ. The CDR3 contains 13 residues. V was clipped by 0 bases and J by 7 bases, with 10 bases between them. This chain links TRBV5-1 with TRBJ1-2; D ambiguous. The TCR sequence derives from a man younger than 45 with type 1 diabetes. Input material: central memory CD4+ T cells from blood. CDR3 DNA: TGCGCCAGCAGCTTGGCCGGAGGAGGTGGCTACACCTTC. The encoded protein is CASSLAGGGGYTF.